Sequencing of this T cell receptor (beta chain) was carried out in a study of T cells in Graves' hyperthyroidism and ophthalmopathy. In the study overall: The initial diagnosis was the point when peripheral blood was collected, ahead of any treatment.

CDR1 is DFQATT and CDR2 is SNEGSKA in the germline V gene (reference sequence). Trimming took 2 bases from V and 5 from J, leaving 15 bases between them. This CDR3 is 14 amino acids long. Among the patients, aged 18 to 65, hyperthyroidism was newly diagnosed and had lasted under 2 months. Amplification of TCR beta CDR3 regions was performed using RNA transcripts as template. The primer set for the first-round RT-PCR of the TCR CDR3 was HTBI. Via MiXCR, TCRdb re-called the multiplex PCR reads, giving one row per CDR3 protein. The sample shows about 700,000 distinct CDR3 sequences, 12% to 15% of them seen only once.

The receptor comes from a woman between 18 and 30 years old with Graves' hyperthyroidism. The sample was blood. The chain links TRBV20-1 to TRBJ2-5; D is possibly TRBD2 (5 bases). The CDR3 reads CSARKEATGETQYF. The CDR3 DNA reads as TGCAGTGCTAGAAAGGAGGCGACCGGGGAGACCCAGTACTTC.